Presented here are 4 T cell receptor beta chains from one specimen sequenced in a study of cytomegalovirus exposure and HLA in healthy donors. It was with 60 Vbeta and 13 Jbeta primers that the PCR ran. Generated by immunoSEQ multiplex PCR, the TCRdb table keeps only in-frame clones and is missing some. The table has around 140,000 clones, around 77% seen once. What was sequenced was PBMCs. These receptors were obtained from a woman aged 55-70 years in good health and CMV-seronegative.

In its sample, this clone was seen a few times. This rearrangement joins TRBV11-1 to TRBJ2-2, with 7 bases that match TRBD2. CDR1 and CDR2 from the germline V gene are SGHAT and FQDESV (reference sequence). Unmatched junction bases numbered 8, after V lost 4 bases and J lost 6 bases. CDR3 length: 15 residues. Here the CDR3 reads CASSYRLGRAGELFF. The CDR3 DNA reads TGTGCCAGCAGCTACCGACTGGGGAGGGCCGGGGAGCTGTTTTTT.

This chain connects TRBV7-3 to TRBJ2-5, with D possibly being TRBD1 (5 bases). The CDR3 has 17 residues. V was cut by 2 bases and J by 5 bases, with 21 bases left in between. Germline-derived CDR1 and CDR2 are SGHTA and FQGTGA. The CDR3 reads CASSLQAGQGRLETQYF. The CDR3 DNA reads TGTGCCAGCAGCTTACAGGCAGGGCAGGGTCGATTGGAGACCCAGTACTTC.

This chain uses TRBV7-3 with TRBJ2-3; TRBD2 matches 7 bases. The CDR3 consists of 15 residues. Germline assignment: CDR1 SGHTA and CDR2 FQGTGA. The J segment lost 2 bases and the V segment lost 5 bases, leaving 7 bases of the junction unmatched. This CDR3 reads CASSRRGGYTDTQYF. CDR3 DNA sequence: TGTGCCAGCAGCCGGCGCGGGGGATACACAGATACGCAGTATTTT.

Comment on this clone: Other DNA sequences from this sample encode an identical CDR3 as well. The V and J genes are TRBV30 and TRBJ2-5; D remains ambiguous. Germline values: CDR1 GTSNPN, CDR2 SVGIG (reference sequence). Deletions cut 3 bases from V and 4 bases from J, with 9 bases between. The CDR3 extends over 12 amino acids. The CDR3 is CAWSAPGETQYF. CDR3 nucleotide sequence: TGTGCCTGGAGCGCCCCGGGAGAGACCCAGTACTTC.